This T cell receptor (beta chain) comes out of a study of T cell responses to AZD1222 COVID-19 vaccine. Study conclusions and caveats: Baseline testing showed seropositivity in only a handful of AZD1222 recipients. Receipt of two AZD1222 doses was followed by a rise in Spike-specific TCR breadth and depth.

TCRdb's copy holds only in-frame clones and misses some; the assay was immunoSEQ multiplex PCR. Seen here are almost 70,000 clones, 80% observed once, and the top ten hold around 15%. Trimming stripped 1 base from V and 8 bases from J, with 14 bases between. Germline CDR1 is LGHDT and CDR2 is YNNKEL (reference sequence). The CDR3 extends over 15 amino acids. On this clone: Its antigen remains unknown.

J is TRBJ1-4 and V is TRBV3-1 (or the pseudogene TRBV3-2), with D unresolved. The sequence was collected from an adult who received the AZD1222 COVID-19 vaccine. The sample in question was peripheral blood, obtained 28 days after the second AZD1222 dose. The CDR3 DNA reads TGTGCCAGCAGCCAAGGTCGGTTGGGGAACGAAAAACTGTTTTTT. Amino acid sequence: CASSQGRLGNEKLFF.